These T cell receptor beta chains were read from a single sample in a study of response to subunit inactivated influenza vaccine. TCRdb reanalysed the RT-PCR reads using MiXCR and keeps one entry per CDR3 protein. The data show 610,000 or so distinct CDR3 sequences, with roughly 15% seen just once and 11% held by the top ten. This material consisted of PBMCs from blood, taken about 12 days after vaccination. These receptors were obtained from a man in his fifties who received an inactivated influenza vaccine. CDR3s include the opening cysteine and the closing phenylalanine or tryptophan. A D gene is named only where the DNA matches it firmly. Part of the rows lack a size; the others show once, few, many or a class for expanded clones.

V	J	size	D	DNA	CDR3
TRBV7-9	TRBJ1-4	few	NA	TGTGCCAGCAGCCCCGGGGGAGGACCGGGGGAAAAACTGTTTTTT	CASSPGGGPGEKLFF
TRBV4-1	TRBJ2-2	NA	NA	TGCGCCAGCAGCCAAGAGGCGGGAATGTACACCGGGGAGCTGTTTTTT	CASSQEAGMYTGELFF
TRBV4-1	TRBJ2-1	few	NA	TGCGCCAGCAGCCGAAAGACGGCTACCCGCGATGAGCAGTTCTTC	CASSRKTATRDEQFF
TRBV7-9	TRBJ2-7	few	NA	TGTGCCAGCAGCACGGATCACCGGGCCGGAGAGCACGAGCAGTACTTC	CASSTDHRAGEHEQYF
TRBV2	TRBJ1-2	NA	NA	TGTGCCAGCAGGTGGATCGGTGATGGCTACACCTTC	CASRWIGDGYTF
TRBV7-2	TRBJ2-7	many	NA	TGTGCCAGCAGCTTAGGCAGGATCTACGAGCAGTACTTC	CASSLGRIYEQYF
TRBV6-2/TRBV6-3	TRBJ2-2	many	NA	TGTGCCAGCAGTTACTCGTTAAGTCGGGGGCTGCGGAACACCGGGGAGCTGTTTTTT	CASSYSLSRGLRNTGELFF
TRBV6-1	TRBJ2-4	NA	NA	TGTGCCAGCAGTGGGGGCGGCCTCGCCAAAAACATTCAGTACTTC	CASSGGGLAKNIQYF
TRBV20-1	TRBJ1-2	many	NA	TGCAGTGCGACCGGGACGCGGTATGGCTACACCTTC	CSATGTRYGYTF
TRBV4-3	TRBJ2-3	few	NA	TGCGCCAGCAGCTCCGACTTTAGCACAGATACGCAGTATTTT	CASSSDFSTDTQYF
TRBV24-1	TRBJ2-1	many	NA	TGTGCCACCCGCCAGGGTAGAAGGAATGAGCAGTTCTTC	CATRQGRRNEQFF
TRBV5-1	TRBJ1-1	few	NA	TGCGCCAGCAGCTTGGAGGCCAGAAGTCGAAACACTGAAGCTTTCTTT	CASSLEARSRNTEAFF
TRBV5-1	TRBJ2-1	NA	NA	TGCGCCAGCAGCTTGCAGGATCTTGGCAATGAGCAGTTCTTC	CASSLQDLGNEQFF
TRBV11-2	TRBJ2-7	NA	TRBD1	TGTGCCAGCAGCTCACAGGGGAACTCCTACGAGCAGTACTTC	CASSSQGNSYEQYF
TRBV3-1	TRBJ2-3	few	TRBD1	TGTGCCAGCAGCCAAACTGCAGGGGGCTTCACAGATACGCAGTATTTT	CASSQTAGGFTDTQYF
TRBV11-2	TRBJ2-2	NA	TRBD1	TGTGGAGTGACAGGGAAAACCGGGGAGCTGTTTTTT	CGVTGKTGELFF
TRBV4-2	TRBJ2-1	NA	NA	TGTGCCAGCAGCAGGGACAGGGGACTAGCGTTGAGCTCCTACAATGAGCAGTTCTTC	CASSRDRGLALSSYNEQFF
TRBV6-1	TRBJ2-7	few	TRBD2	TGTGCCAGCAGACCAATAGCGGGGTCCTACTACGAGCAGTACTTC	CASRPIAGSYYEQYF
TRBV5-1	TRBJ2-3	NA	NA	TGCGCCAGCAGCTTGGCCGAGCAGGCTCAAGATACGCAGTATTTT	CASSLAEQAQDTQYF
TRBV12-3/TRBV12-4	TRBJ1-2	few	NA	TGTGCCAGCAGTCCCGGGCTTATACCCTCCTATGGCTACACCTTC	CASSPGLIPSYGYTF
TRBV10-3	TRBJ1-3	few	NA	TGTGCCATCAGTGAGAACAGCTCTGGAAACACCATATATTTT	CAISENSSGNTIYF
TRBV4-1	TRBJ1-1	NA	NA	TGCGCCAGCAGCCCCCGGACAGTCGGGGACACTGAAGCTTTCTTT	CASSPRTVGDTEAFF
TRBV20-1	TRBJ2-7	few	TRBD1	TGCAGTGCTGAAGACAGGGGGCCCGTAGTGGACGAGCAGTACTTC	CSAEDRGPVVDEQYF
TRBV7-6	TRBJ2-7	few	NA	TGTGCCAGCAGCTCGAACCGGGACCTCTACGAGCAGTACTTC	CASSSNRDLYEQYF
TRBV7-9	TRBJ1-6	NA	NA	TGTGCCAGCAGCTTAGATGGGACGTTTTCACCCCTCCACTTT	CASSLDGTFSPLHF
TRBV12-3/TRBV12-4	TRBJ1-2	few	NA	TGTGCCAGCAGTTTAGGGCTCAGGGAGAACTATGGCTACACCTTC	CASSLGLRENYGYTF
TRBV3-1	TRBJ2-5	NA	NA	TGTGCCAGCAGCCCCGGACTAAAAGAGACCCAGTACTTC	CASSPGLKETQYF
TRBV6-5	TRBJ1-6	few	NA	TGTGCCAGCAGTTACTCAGGTCAGGGCGTTAATTCACCCCTCCACTTT	CASSYSGQGVNSPLHF
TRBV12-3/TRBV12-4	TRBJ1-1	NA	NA	TGTGCCAGCAGTTTATTCCTAAGGAACACTGAAGCTTTCTTT	CASSLFLRNTEAFF
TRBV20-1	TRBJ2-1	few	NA	TGCAGTGCTACCCACCCCCGTCGGGACGACAATGAGCAGTTCTTC	CSATHPRRDDNEQFF
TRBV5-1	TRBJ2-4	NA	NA	TGCGCCAGCGGGAGTGGGACCTCGAACATTCAGTACTTC	CASGSGTSNIQYF
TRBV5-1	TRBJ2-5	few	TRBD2	TGCGCCAGCAGCTTGGATGGTAGCGGGGGGGCGGGAGAGACCCAGTACTTC	CASSLDGSGGAGETQYF
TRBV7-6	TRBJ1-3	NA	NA	TGTGCCAGCAGCTTAGAGGTCCCACAGGGTGGGCCTGGAAACACCATATATTTT	CASSLEVPQGGPGNTIYF
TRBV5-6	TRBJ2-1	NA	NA	TGTGCCAGCAGCCGGCGGGAAGTAAATGAGCAGTTCTTC	CASSRREVNEQFF
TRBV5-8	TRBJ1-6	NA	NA	TGTGCCAGCAGCTTGGGACACTTCAATTCACCCCTCCACTTT	CASSLGHFNSPLHF
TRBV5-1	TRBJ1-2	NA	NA	TGCGCCAGCAGCTTGGTGGGGCAGACAGGATATGGCTACACCTTC	CASSLVGQTGYGYTF
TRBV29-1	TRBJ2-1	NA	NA	TGCAGCGCCTTGGGAGTAAGCTCCTACAATGAGCAGTTCTTC	CSALGVSSYNEQFF
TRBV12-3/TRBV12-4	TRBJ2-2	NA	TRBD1	TGTGCCAGCAGTCGCGTTGACAGGGCCGGGGAGCTGTTTTTT	CASSRVDRAGELFF
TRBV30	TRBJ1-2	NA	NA	TGTGCCTGGAGTGAACAGGGCAACTATGGCTACACCTTC	CAWSEQGNYGYTF
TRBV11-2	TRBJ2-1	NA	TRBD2	TGTGCCAGCAGCTTATATAGCGGGGGTTTCTCCTACAATGAGCAGTTCTTC	CASSLYSGGFSYNEQFF
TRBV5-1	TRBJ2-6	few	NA	TGCGCCAGCAGCAGGGGACAACCCTCTGGGGCCAACGTCCTGACTTTC	CASSRGQPSGANVLTF
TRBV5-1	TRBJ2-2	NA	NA	TGCGCCAGCAGCTCCCGGGGGGACAGAGCGAACACCGGGGAGCTGTTTTTT	CASSSRGDRANTGELFF
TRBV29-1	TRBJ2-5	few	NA	TGCAGCGTTGAAGTCGCTGGCAGGGGCCAAGAGACCCAGTACTTC	CSVEVAGRGQETQYF
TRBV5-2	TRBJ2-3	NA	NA	TGTGCCAGCAAGGACGCAGGGGGTAGCACAGATACGCAGTATTTT	CASKDAGGSTDTQYF
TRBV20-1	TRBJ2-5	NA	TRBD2	TGCAGTGCTAGAGATCTCCGGACTAGCGGGGGTCTGGAGACCCAGTACTTC	CSARDLRTSGGLETQYF
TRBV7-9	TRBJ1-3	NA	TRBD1	TGTGCCAGCAGCCCCGGGACAGGGAGAAACACCATATATTTT	CASSPGTGRNTIYF
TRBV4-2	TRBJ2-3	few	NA	TGTGCCAGCAGCCAAGGGCGAGGTACGCAGTATTTT	CASSQGRGTQYF
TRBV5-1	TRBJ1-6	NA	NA	TGCGCCAGCCGCGAGGGAGACTATAATTCACCCCTCCACTTT	CASREGDYNSPLHF
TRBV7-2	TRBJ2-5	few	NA	TGTGCCAGCAGCTTAGGGTCGTGGCTACAAGAGACCCAGTACTTC	CASSLGSWLQETQYF
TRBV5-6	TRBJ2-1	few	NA	TGTGCCAGCAGCGCCGGGGGAATGGGCAATGAGCAGTTCTTC	CASSAGGMGNEQFF
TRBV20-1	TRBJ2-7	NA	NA	TGCAGTGCTAGGGTCGGAATGAAGCACGAGTTGTACTTC	CSARVGMKHELYF
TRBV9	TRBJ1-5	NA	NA	TGTGCCAGCAGCGTAGGGTCTGATCAGCCCCAGCATTTT	CASSVGSDQPQHF
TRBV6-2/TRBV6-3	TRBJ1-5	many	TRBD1	TGTGCCAGCAGTTACGATTCCCCCTCTGGTGTGACAGGGACCCTCAATCAGCCCCAGCATTTT	CASSYDSPSGVTGTLNQPQHF
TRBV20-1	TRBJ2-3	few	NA	TGCAGTGCTAGCGGGATCACAGATACGCAGTATTTT	CSASGITDTQYF
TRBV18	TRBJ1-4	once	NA	TGTGCCAGCTCACCAAGAAAAACAGCAAATGAAAAACTGTTTTTT	CASSPRKTANEKLFF